This TCR beta chain was retrieved from a study of graft-versus-host responses after intestinal transplantation. Turning to the study itself: Each transplant was multivisceral, liver-intestinal, or isolated intestinal. Recipients were all induced with anti-thymocyte globulin, then given tacrolimus and steroids for 2 to 3 years.

Trimming cost V 3 bases and J 6 bases, with 12 bases left between them. There are 13 residues in the CDR3. Per germline, CDR1 SGHVS and CDR2 FNYEAQ. Study-wide results and limits: Early post-transplant HvG declines were associated with peak circulating GvH clone levels. The recipient marrow held GvH clones, and some of them showed up first in ileum or blood.

Turning to this clone: Its specificity is not known.

Clones were sequenced by immunoSEQ multiplex PCR, and TCRdb holds only the in-frame ones, with some missing. The repertoire has 85,000 to 130,000 clones, roughly 87% of them found once; the top ten carry 0.7% to 0.9%. The chain is built from TRBV7-6 and TRBJ2-7, with D possibly being TRBD2 (6 bases). The starting material was unstimulated CD4+ T cells sorted from spleen or lymph node cells, obtained before intestinal transplant. This sequence was found in a human donor who received an intestinal transplant. CDR3 region: CASSLNLATEQYF. The CDR3 bases are TGTGCCAGCAGCTTGAATCTAGCGACCGAGCAGTACTTC.